The present entry profiles one T cell receptor (beta chain) with its context. Its antigen is not yet known. Per-base quality was not reported, and no clone a single base away is much larger than it. The data stem from a study of type 1 regulatory T cells (dated by TCRdb to the early 2020s). Background on the whole study: An in vitro protocol by which a Tr1-enriched, alloantigen-specific CD4 T cell product named T-allo10 was generated was characterized in the study. T-allo10 was being tested clinically in patients with hematological malignancies who were undergoing allogeneic hematopoietic stem cell transplantation.

The sample was run on an Illumina MiSeq. Clones were called with MiXCR by TCRdb after fastp trimmed the public reads at Q25, and only in-frame beta chains were retained. A single entry per CDR3 protein holds the most common genes and DNA from its merged rows. The sample table records 60,000 to 80,000 distinct CDR3 sequences; about three fifths of these occur just once. The ten largest clones add up to 6.5% to 8.5% of the sample. According to the germline V gene (reference sequence), CDR1 reads MNHNY and CDR2 reads SVGAGI. V is shortened by 7 bases, J by 10 bases, and the region joining them spans 20 bases. Reading from cysteine to phenylalanine, the CDR3 counts 14 amino acids. This entry keeps only the CDR3 DNA: 42 bases, framed from base 1. Specificity for host alloantigens, anergy, and the capacity for alloantigen-specific suppression were described as properties of donor-derived T-allo10 cells.

The chain links TRBV6-6 with TRBJ2-1; the D gene cannot be named for sure. This receptor was obtained from a human donor in good health. Material: cultured T cells, either the whole culture or a sorted T cell fraction (not recorded which). In light of the paper, this sample's cell subset or site label describes: Tr1-enriched cell product generated in vitro against host alloantigens. At the DNA level, the sequence is TGTGCCAGCATTTTACCCGGGTCCCAAAGCGAGCAGTTCTTC. This translates into CASILPGSQSEQFF.